The clone carrying this T cell receptor beta chain was found many times. Its specificity is not known. The data belong to a study of CD8+CD57+ T cells in acquired aplastic anemia. The study's findings and limits: Around 30 sequences, all CD8+ CDR3, were shared between patients and controls.

This CDR3 has 12 residues. V gave up 4 bases and J gave up 6 bases, with 7 bases separating them. Germline CDR1 is SGHRS and CDR2 is YFSETQ. Template material for TCR beta VDJ and CDR3 profiling consisted of genomic DNA. TCRdb ran MiXCR on the reads and lists one entry per CDR3 protein. The table includes about 160,000 distinct CDR3 sequences, 48% detected once. Flow cytometry had shown expanded CD8+CD57+ cells in the patients chosen for sequencing. The patients all had a severe acquired aplastic anemia diagnosis. The blood sampling took place in patients who had so far received no therapy. J is TRBJ2-2 and V is TRBV5-1; D unclear. The sequenced material came from sorted CD4+, CD8+, or CD8+CD57+ T cells (not recorded which) from PBMCs. This clonotype was obtained from a human donor with aplastic anemia. This chain's CDR3 is CASSPLAGELFF. The DNA for the CDR3 is TGCGCCAGCAGCCCTCTTGCCGGGGAGCTGTTTTTT.